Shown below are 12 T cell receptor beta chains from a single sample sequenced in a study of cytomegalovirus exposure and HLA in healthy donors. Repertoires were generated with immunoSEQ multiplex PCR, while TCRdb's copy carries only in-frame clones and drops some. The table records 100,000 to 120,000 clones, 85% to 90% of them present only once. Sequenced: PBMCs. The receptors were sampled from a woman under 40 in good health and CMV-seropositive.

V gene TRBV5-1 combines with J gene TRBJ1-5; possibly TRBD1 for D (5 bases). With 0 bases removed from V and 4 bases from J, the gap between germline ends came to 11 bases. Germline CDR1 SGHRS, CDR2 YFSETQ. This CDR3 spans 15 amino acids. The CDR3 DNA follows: TGCGCCAGCAGCTTGGCAGGGCAATTAAATCAGCCCCAGCATTTT. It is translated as CASSLAGQLNQPQHF.

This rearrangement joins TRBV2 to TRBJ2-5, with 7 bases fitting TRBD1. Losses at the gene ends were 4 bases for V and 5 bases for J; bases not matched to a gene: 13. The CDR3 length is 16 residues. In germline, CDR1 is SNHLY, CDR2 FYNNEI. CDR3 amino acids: CASSGGRTGPGETQYF. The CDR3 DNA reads TGTGCCAGCAGTGGGGGAAGGACAGGTCCGGGGGAGACCCAGTACTTC.

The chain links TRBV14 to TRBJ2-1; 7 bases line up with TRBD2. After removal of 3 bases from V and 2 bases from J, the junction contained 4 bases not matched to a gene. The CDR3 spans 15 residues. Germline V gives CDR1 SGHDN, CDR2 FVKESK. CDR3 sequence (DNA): TGTGCCAGCAGCCAGGGCGGGAGTCCCTACAATGAGCAGTTCTTC. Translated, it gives CASSQGGSPYNEQFF.

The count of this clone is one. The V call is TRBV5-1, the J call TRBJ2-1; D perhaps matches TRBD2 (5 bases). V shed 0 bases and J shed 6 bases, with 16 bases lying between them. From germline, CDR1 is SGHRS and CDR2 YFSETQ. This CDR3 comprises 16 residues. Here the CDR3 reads CASSLAVGIDLNEQFF. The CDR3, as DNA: TGCGCCAGCAGCTTGGCAGTCGGGATAGACCTCAATGAGCAGTTCTTC.

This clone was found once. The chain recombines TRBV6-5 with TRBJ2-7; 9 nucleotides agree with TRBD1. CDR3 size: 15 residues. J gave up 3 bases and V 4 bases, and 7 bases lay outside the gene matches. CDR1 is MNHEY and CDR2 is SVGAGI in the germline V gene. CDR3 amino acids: CASSSTGTGIYEQYF. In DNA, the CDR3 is TGTGCCAGCAGTTCCACCGGGACAGGGATCTACGAGCAGTACTTC.

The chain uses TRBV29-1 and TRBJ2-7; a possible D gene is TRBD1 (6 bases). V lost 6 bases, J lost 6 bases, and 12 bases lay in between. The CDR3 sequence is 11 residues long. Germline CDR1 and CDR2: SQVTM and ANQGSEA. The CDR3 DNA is TGCAGCGTCGCACAGGGTGTCGAGCAGTACTTC. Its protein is CSVAQGVEQYF.

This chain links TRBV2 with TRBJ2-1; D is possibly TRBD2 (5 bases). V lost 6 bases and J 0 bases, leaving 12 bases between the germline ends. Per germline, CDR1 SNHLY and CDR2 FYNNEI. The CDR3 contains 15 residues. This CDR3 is CASSSEGSSYNEQFF. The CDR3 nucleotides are TGTGCCAGCAGCTCCGAAGGGAGCTCCTACAATGAGCAGTTCTTC. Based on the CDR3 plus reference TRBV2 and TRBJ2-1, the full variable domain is EPEVTQTPSHQVTQMGQEVILRCVPISNHLYFYWYRQILGQKVEFLVSFYNNEISEKSEIFDDQFSVERPDGSNFTLKIRSTKLEDSAMYFCASSSEGSSYNEQFFGPGTRLTVL.

The CDR3 region has the DNA TGTGCCAGTAGTGGATTAGGGGGACAGCCCCAGCATTTT. Residues: CASSGLGGQPQHF. The rearrangement joins TRBV19 to TRBJ1-5; TRBD1 might be the D (6 bases). This CDR3 is built from 13 residues. Trimming removed 5 bases at V and 7 bases at J, with 12 bases between. Germline assignment: CDR1 LNHDA and CDR2 SQIVND (reference sequence).

The CDR3 is CASSLGTGSEAFF. The CDR3 nucleotides are TGCGCCAGCAGCTTGGGGACAGGTTCAGAAGCTTTCTTT. V and J are TRBV5-1 and TRBJ1-1; TRBD1 aligns across 7 bases. Unmatched junction bases numbered 4, after V lost 0 bases and J lost 8 bases. Germline CDR1 SGHRS, CDR2 YFSETQ. CDR3 length: 13 residues.

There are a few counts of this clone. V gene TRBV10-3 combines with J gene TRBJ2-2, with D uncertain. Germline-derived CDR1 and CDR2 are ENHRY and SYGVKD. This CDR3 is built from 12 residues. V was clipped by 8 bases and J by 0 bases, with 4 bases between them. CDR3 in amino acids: CAIASNTGELFF. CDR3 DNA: TGTGCCATCGCGTCGAACACCGGGGAGCTGTTTTTT.

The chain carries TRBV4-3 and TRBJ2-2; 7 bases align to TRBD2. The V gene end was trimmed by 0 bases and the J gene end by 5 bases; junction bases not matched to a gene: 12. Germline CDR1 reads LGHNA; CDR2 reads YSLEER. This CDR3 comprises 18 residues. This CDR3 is CASSQDEAGLVETGELFF. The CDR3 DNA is TGCGCCAGCAGCCAAGATGAGGCCGGACTAGTTGAGACCGGGGAGCTGTTTTTT.

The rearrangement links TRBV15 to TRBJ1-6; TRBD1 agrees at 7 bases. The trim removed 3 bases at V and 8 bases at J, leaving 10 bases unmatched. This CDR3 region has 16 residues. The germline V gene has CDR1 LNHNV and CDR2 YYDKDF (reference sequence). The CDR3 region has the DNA TGTGCCACCAGCAGGGGTGTGGGCAGGGGGTATTCACCCCTCCACTTT. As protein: CATSRGVGRGYSPLHF.